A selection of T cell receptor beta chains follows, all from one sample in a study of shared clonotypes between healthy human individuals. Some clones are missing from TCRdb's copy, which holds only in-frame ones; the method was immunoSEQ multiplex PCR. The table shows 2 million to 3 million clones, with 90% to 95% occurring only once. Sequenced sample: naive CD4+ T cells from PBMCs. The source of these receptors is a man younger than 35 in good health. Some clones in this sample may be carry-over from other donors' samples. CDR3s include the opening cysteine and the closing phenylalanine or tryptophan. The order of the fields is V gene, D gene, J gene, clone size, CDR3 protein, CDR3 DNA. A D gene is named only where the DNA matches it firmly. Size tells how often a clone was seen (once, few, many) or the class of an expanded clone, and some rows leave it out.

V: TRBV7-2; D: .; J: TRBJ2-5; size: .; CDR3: CASSGGQRETQYF; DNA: TGTGCCAGCAGCGGAGGACAGCGAGAGACCCAGTACTTC
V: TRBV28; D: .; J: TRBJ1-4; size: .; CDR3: CASSFWVEGGEKLFF; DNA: TGTGCCAGCAGTTTCTGGGTGGAGGGGGGCGAAAAACTGTTTTTT
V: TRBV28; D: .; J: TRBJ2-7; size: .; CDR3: CASRPDPPRQYF; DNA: TGTGCCAGCAGGCCGGATCCCCCCAGACAGTACTTC
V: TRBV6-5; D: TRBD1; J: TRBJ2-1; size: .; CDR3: CASSPTGGKYNEQFF; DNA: TGTGCCAGCAGTCCTACAGGGGGGAAATACAATGAGCAGTTCTTC
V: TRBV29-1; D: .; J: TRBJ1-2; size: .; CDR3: CSVESKLQNYGYTF; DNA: TGCAGCGTTGAATCAAAACTCCAGAACTATGGCTACACCTTC
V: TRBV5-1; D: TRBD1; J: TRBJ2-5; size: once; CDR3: CASSRDSQETQYF; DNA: TGCGCCAGCTCTCGGGACAGCCAAGAGACCCAGTACTTC
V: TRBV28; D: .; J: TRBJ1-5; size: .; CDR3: CASSLSGARQPQHF; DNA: TGTGCCAGCAGTTTATCTGGGGCCCGCCAGCCCCAGCATTTT
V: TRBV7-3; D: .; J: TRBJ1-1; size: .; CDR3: CASSLTGQSEAFF; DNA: TGTGCCAGCAGCTTAACGGGCCAGAGTGAAGCTTTCTTT
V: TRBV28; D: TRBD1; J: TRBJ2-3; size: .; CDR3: CASSFQGALDTQYF; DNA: TGTGCCAGCAGTTTCCAGGGGGCACTAGATACGCAGTATTTT
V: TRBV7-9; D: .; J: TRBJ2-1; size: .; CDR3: CASSLGWGAEQFF; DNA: TGTGCCAGCAGCTTAGGTTGGGGCGCTGAGCAGTTCTTC
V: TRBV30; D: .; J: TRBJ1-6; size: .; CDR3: CAWSVNGITNSPLHF; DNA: TGTGCCTGGAGTGTAAACGGAATTACAAATTCACCCCTCCACTTT
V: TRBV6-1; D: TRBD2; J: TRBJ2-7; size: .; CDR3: CASSEIAGGRTYEQYF; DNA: TGTGCCAGCAGTGAAATAGCAGGCGGGAGGACCTACGAGCAGTACTTC
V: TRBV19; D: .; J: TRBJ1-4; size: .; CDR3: CASSPIQGGKLFF; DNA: TGTGCCAGTAGTCCCATACAGGGCGGAAAACTGTTTTTT
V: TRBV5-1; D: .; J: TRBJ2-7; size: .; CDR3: CASSLSSGWSDEQYF; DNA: TGCGCCAGCAGCTTGTCGTCAGGGTGGTCGGACGAGCAGTACTTC
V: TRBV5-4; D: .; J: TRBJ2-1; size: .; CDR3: CASRKDGSSYNEQFF; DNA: TGTGCCAGCAGGAAAGACGGGAGCTCCTACAATGAGCAGTTCTTC
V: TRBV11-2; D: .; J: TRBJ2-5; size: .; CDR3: CASSLGRVQETQYF; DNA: TGTGCCAGCAGCTTAGGCAGGGTTCAAGAGACCCAGTACTTC
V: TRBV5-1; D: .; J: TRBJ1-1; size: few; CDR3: CASSLDSTTEAFF; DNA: TGCGCCAGCAGCTTGGACAGCACCACTGAAGCTTTCTTT
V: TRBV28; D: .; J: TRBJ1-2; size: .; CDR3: CASQPRLNYGYTF; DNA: TGTGCCAGCCAGCCCCGGCTGAACTATGGCTACACCTTC
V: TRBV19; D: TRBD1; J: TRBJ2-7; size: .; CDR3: CASSKTGGGYEQYF; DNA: TGTGCCAGTAGTAAGACAGGGGGCGGATACGAGCAGTACTTC
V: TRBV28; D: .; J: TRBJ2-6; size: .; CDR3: CASSPFVSGANVLTF; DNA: TGTGCCAGCAGCCCCTTTGTCTCTGGGGCCAACGTCCTGACTTTC
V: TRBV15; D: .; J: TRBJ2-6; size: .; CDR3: CATSGRNRAPSGANVLTF; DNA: TGTGCCACCAGCGGAAGGAACAGGGCGCCCTCTGGGGCCAACGTCCTGACTTTC
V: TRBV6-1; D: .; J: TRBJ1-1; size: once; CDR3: CASSEVGNTEAFF; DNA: TGTGCCAGCAGTGAAGTAGGCAACACTGAAGCTTTCTTT
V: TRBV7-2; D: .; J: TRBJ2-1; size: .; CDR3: CASSLARFYNEQFF; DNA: TGTGCCAGCAGCTTAGCGAGGTTCTACAATGAGCAGTTCTTC
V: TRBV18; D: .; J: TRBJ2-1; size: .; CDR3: CASSPLTPGGDEQFF; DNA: TGTGCCAGCTCACCCCTCACCCCAGGGGGGGATGAGCAGTTCTTC
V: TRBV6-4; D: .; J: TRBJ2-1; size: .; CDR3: CASSASGPSNEQFF; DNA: TGTGCCAGCAGTGCCAGCGGACCATCAAATGAGCAGTTCTTC
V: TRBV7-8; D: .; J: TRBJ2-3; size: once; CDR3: CASRARPTDTQYF; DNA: TGTGCCAGCAGGGCCCGACCCACAGATACGCAGTATTTT
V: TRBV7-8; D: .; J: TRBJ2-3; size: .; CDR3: CASSLVGTGGITDTQYF; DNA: TGTGCCAGCAGCTTAGTAGGTACAGGAGGCATCACAGATACGCAGTATTTT
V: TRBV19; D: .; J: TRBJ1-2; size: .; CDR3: CASSITPGRAYGYTF; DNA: TGTGCCAGTAGTATAACCCCGGGCAGGGCCTATGGCTACACCTTC
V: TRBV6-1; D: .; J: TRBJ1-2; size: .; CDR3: CASSEPTGYYGYTF; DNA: TGTGCCAGCAGTGAACCGACAGGTTACTATGGCTACACCTTC
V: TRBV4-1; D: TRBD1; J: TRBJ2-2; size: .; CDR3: CASSQGGRRGQGILGTGELFF; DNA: TGCGCCAGCAGCCAAGGAGGTCGGAGGGGACAGGGTATTTTAGGCACCGGGGAGCTGTTTTTT
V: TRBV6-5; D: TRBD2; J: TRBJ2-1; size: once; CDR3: CASSYPAGGVSEQFF; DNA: TGTGCCAGCAGTTACCCAGCGGGAGGGGTTAGTGAGCAGTTCTTC
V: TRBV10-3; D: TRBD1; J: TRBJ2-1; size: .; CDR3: CAISLGQDRNEQFF; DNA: TGTGCCATCAGCCTGGGACAGGACCGGAATGAGCAGTTCTTC
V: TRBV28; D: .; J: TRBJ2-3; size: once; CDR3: CASKSGSNTDTQYF; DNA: TGTGCCAGCAAGTCGGGGAGTAACACAGATACGCAGTATTTT
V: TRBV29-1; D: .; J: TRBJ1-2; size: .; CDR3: CSVGIRGKTDGYTF; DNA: TGCAGCGTTGGGATTCGGGGGAAAACTGATGGCTACACCTTC
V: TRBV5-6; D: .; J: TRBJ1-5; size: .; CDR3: CASSLNGAGNQPQHF; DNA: TGTGCCAGCAGCTTGAATGGGGCCGGCAATCAGCCCCAGCATTTT
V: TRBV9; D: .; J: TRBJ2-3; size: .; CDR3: CASSVAPRGDTQYF; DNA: TGTGCCAGCAGCGTAGCCCCCAGGGGAGATACGCAGTATTTT
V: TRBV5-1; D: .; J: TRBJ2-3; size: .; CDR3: CASSLTQGTDTQYF; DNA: TGCGCCAGCAGCTTAACACAGGGCACAGATACGCAGTATTTT
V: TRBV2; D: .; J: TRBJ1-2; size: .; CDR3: CASSEAGSNYGYTF; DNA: TGTGCCAGCAGTGAAGCGGGATCTAACTATGGCTACACCTTC
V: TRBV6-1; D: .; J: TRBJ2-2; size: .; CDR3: CASSERRDAGNTGELFF; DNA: TGTGCCAGCAGTGAGAGGCGGGACGCGGGGAACACCGGGGAGCTGTTTTTT
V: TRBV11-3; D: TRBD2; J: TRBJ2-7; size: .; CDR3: CASGALAGAEQYF; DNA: TGTGCCAGCGGGGCACTAGCGGGAGCCGAGCAGTACTTC
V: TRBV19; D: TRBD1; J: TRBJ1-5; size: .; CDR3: CARTETGNSNQPQHF; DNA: TGTGCCAGAACCGAGACAGGGAATAGCAATCAGCCCCAGCATTTT
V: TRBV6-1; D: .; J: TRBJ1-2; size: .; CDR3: CASSLRVGGAYGYTF; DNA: TGTGCCAGCAGCCTAAGGGTCGGGGGCGCCTATGGCTACACCTTC